This TCR beta chain was identified in a study of cytomegalovirus exposure and HLA in healthy donors. The method was immunoSEQ multiplex PCR; TCRdb's version includes in-frame clones alone and lacks a portion of them. The sample records some 310,000 clones, 88% being singletons. Germline CDR1 is SQVTM and CDR2 is ANQGSEA. Trimming removed 4 bases at V and 5 bases at J, with 14 bases between. The CDR3 loop spans 13 amino acids. Source material: PBMCs. The TCR originated in a man under 40 in good health and CMV-seronegative. The V call is TRBV29-1, the J call TRBJ1-1; D may be TRBD1 (5 bases). CDR3 nucleotides: TGCAGCGTTGGCAGGGAATGGGATACTGAAGCTTTCTTT. It encodes CSVGREWDTEAFF.